This TCR beta chain was profiled in a study of identical twins. Study observations and caveats: The degree of excess twin sharing was weaker in beta out-of-frame sequences. The analysis was cross-sectional rather than longitudinal within donors. Fewer insertions were carried by abundant cord blood beta clonotypes, but none was seen in memory repertoires.

Regarding this clonotype: The antigen remains unidentified. A much larger clone differs by one base, so this may be a read error.

The CDR3 length is 13 residues. Per germline, CDR1 DFQATT and CDR2 SNEGSKA (reference sequence). From the 5' RACE reads, TCRdb called clonotypes with MiXCR, one entry per CDR3 protein. This sample has a few hundred thousand distinct CDR3 sequences, with more than 6.5% found just once. The sample was also linked to a second study, of yellow fever vaccine responses in identical twins.

The V and J genes are TRBV20-1 and TRBJ2-2, with D uncertain. The origin of this receptor is a young woman in good health. Sequencing input: memory (CD45RO+) T cells sorted from blood. The DNA of the CDR3 is TGCAGTGGTAGAAGGCTCAACACCGGGGAGCTGTTTTTT. The encoded protein is CSGRRLNTGELFF.